These T cell receptor beta chains were read from a single sample in a study of blood T cell repertoires in COVID-19. TCRdb's table, derived via immunoSEQ multiplex PCR, lists solely in-frame clones and lacks some. The table lists 50,000 to 80,000 clones, around nine tenths of them singletons, with 9.5% to 13% in the top ten. Input material: PBMCs or T cells enriched from blood (not recorded which). These receptors were obtained from a woman aged 40 to 50 who had recovered from COVID-19. CDR3s include the opening cysteine and the closing phenylalanine or tryptophan. The D gene is left open where the match is weak. Size tells how often a clone was seen (once, few, many) or the class of an expanded clone, and some rows leave it out.

D,V,J,size,DNA,CDR3
TRBD1,TRBV2,TRBJ1-2,.,TGTGCCAGCCCGGAGGGGCGGACAGGGACTGGCTACACCTTC,CASPEGRTGTGYTF
.,TRBV2,TRBJ1-5,few,TGTGCCAGCTCTATCACGGGGGGACCGGGGGCCCAGCATTTT,CASSITGGPGAQHF
TRBD2,TRBV6-2/TRBV6-3,TRBJ2-5,.,TGTGCCAGCAGTTACGGGACTAGCCTCCGACAAGAGACCCAGTACTTC,CASSYGTSLRQETQYF
TRBD1,TRBV18,TRBJ1-3,.,TGTGCCAGCTCACCATCTGACAGGGTCTCTGGAAACACCATATATTTT,CASSPSDRVSGNTIYF
.,TRBV19,TRBJ2-3,.,TGTGCCAGTAGTATGGGCGGGACAGATACGCAGTATTTT,CASSMGGTDTQYF
TRBD2,TRBV5-1,TRBJ2-4,.,TGCGCCAGCAGCTCGACACTAGCGGGGGGGATAGCCAAAAACATTCAGTACTTC,CASSSTLAGGIAKNIQYF
.,TRBV14,TRBJ1-6,.,TGTGCCAGCAGCCAACGAGGGTACAGTTCACCCCTCCACTTT,CASSQRGYSSPLHF
TRBD1,TRBV7-9,TRBJ1-2,.,TGTGCCAGCAGCTTAGGGACAGGAGGGGGCAACTATGGCTACACCTTC,CASSLGTGGGNYGYTF
TRBD2,TRBV2,TRBJ2-7,.,TGTGCCACCACAACGCCGGGACTAGCGGGGGTTAGTAGCTACGAGCAGTACTTC,CATTTPGLAGVSSYEQYF
TRBD2,TRBV6-5,TRBJ2-3,once,TGTGCCAGCAGACGCGGGGGGCAAAACACAGATACGCAGTATTTT,CASRRGGQNTDTQYF
.,TRBV5-1,TRBJ1-5,.,TGCGCCAGCAGCCCGGGAGGAGACTATCAGCCCCAGCATTTT,CASSPGGDYQPQHF
TRBD1,TRBV14,TRBJ2-7,once,TGTGCCAGCAGCCAACGGACAGGGGGCGGCTACGAGCAGTACTTC,CASSQRTGGGYEQYF
TRBD1,TRBV9,TRBJ1-1,.,TGTGCCAGCAGCGCGGGGCAGCTTAACAGGGGATGGAACACTGAAGCTTTCTTT,CASSAGQLNRGWNTEAFF
.,TRBV2,TRBJ1-1,.,TGTGCCAGCAGCGTCGACCGGGGGACTGAAGCTTTCTTT,CASSVDRGTEAFF
.,TRBV5-6,TRBJ1-1,.,TGTGCCAGCAGCTTGGGGTTTGCATCAGGAGGCACTGAAGCTTTCTTT,CASSLGFASGGTEAFF
.,TRBV11-3,TRBJ1-1,.,TGTGCCAGCAGCTATACAGGGATAAACACTGAAGCTTTCTTT,CASSYTGINTEAFF
.,TRBV6-5,TRBJ2-2,.,TGTGCCAGCAGATCCCAAGGGGAAACCGGGGAGCTGTTTTTT,CASRSQGETGELFF
.,TRBV5-4,TRBJ2-1,.,TGTGCCAGCAGCTTGGATAGTTACAATGAGCAGTTCTTC,CASSLDSYNEQFF
.,TRBV4-1,TRBJ1-5,.,TGCGCCAGCAGCCAAGATCTCGGCCGGGCCCAGCATTTT,CASSQDLGRAQHF
.,TRBV5-1,TRBJ1-1,.,TGCGCCAGCAGCCTGATGGATAGCCTTATGAACACTGAAGCTTTCTTT,CASSLMDSLMNTEAFF
TRBD2,TRBV11-1,TRBJ2-5,.,TGTGCCAGCAGCTTATTCGGGGGGGCCCAAGAGACCCAGTACTTC,CASSLFGGAQETQYF
.,TRBV2,TRBJ1-5,.,TGTGCCAGCAGTGAACGGGGATCGTATCAGCCCCAGCATTTT,CASSERGSYQPQHF
TRBD1,TRBV10-1,TRBJ2-1,.,TGCGCCAGCAGTGGACCGGACAGGGAGCAGTTCTTC,CASSGPDREQFF
.,TRBV5-1,TRBJ1-1,.,TGCGCCAGCAGCTTAGGGGTAAACACTGAAGCTTTCTTT,CASSLGVNTEAFF
TRBD1,TRBV7-9,TRBJ2-7,.,TGTGCCAGCAGCTGGCTCCCGCCGGGACAGCCAGCCTACGAGCAGTACTTC,CASSWLPPGQPAYEQYF
.,TRBV3-1/TRBV3-2,TRBJ2-5,.,TGTGCCAGCAGCCAAGAAGCCCGGTTACAGACCCAGTACTTC,CASSQEARLQTQYF
.,TRBV11-3,TRBJ2-5,.,TGTGCCAGCAGCCTTATGGCTAGCCGAGAGACCCAGTACTTC,CASSLMASRETQYF
TRBD1,TRBV10-2,TRBJ1-1,.,TGCGCCAGCAGTGAGTTTGGACAGGGGAACACTGAAGCTTTCTTT,CASSEFGQGNTEAFF
.,TRBV9,TRBJ1-3,.,TGTGCCAGCAGCTCGAGGGCAGGGGAAGGAAACACCATATATTTT,CASSSRAGEGNTIYF
.,TRBV5-5,TRBJ1-2,.,TGTGCCAGCAGCCCGGATGGGGGGGGCACCTATGGCTACACCTTC,CASSPDGGGTYGYTF
.,TRBV12-5,TRBJ2-1,.,TGTGCTAGTGGCCCGGTCGTTGAGCAGTTCTTC,CASGPVVEQFF
.,TRBV6-2/TRBV6-3,TRBJ1-6,.,TGTGCCAGCAGTTGGCGGGATCCGAATTCACCCCTCCACTTT,CASSWRDPNSPLHF
.,TRBV5-1,TRBJ1-1,.,TGCGCCAGCAGCTTGGGGACTGGGAGAAGTAATGAAGCTTTCTTT,CASSLGTGRSNEAFF
TRBD1,TRBV5-1,TRBJ1-6,.,TGCGCCAGCAGCCCCCAGACAGGGCAAGATTCACCCCTCCACTTT,CASSPQTGQDSPLHF
.,TRBV29-1,TRBJ1-1,.,TGCAGCGTTGGGGCCGATTTGAACACTGAAGCTTTCTTT,CSVGADLNTEAFF
TRBD1,TRBV29-1,TRBJ1-1,.,TGCAGCGTTGAAGCGGGGACAGTTGAGGGAGCTTTCTTT,CSVEAGTVEGAFF
.,TRBV12-3/TRBV12-4,TRBJ1-5,once,TGTGCCAGCAGCGACCTCAGGGTACAGCCCCAGCATTTT,CASSDLRVQPQHF
TRBD1,TRBV5-1,TRBJ2-7,.,TGCGCCAGCAGTATAACAGGGGGTAGATCCTACGAGCAGTACTTC,CASSITGGRSYEQYF
.,TRBV7-3,TRBJ1-2,.,TGTGCCAGCAGCGCCGGGACTAACTATGGCTACACCTTC,CASSAGTNYGYTF
.,TRBV7-9,TRBJ2-1,.,TGTGCCAGCAGCCCCCGGAGGGATGGAGAGCAGTTCTTC,CASSPRRDGEQFF
TRBD1,TRBV25-1,TRBJ2-4,.,TGTGCCAGCAGTGAACCTCGGGACAGCGGAAAAAACATTCAGTACTTC,CASSEPRDSGKNIQYF
TRBD1,TRBV27,TRBJ2-1,.,TGTGCCAGCAGTTCGGGACAGGGTGAGTGGGGTGAGCAGTTCTTC,CASSSGQGEWGEQFF
.,TRBV28,TRBJ1-4,.,TGTGCCAGCAGCCCCGAACAGGCAACTAATGAAAAACTGTTTTTT,CASSPEQATNEKLFF
TRBD1,TRBV28,TRBJ2-2,.,TGTGCCAGCAGTTTACTGTTTGCAGGGGGCAACACCGGGGAGCTGTTTTTT,CASSLLFAGGNTGELFF
.,TRBV6-5,TRBJ1-2,.,TGTGCCAGCACCCCAAGGAGTCTTATCTATGGCTACACCTTC,CASTPRSLIYGYTF
TRBD1,TRBV11-2,TRBJ2-6,.,TGTGCCAGCAGACCCCTCCGCTGGGACAGGGGGTCTGGGGCCAACGTCCTGACTTTC,CASRPLRWDRGSGANVLTF
.,TRBV14,TRBJ1-1,once,TGTGCCAGCAGCCAAGTCAGGGGCTTCACTGAAGCTTTCTTT,CASSQVRGFTEAFF
TRBD1,TRBV6-5,TRBJ1-3,once,TGTGCCAGCAGTCCCACAGGGGGAGCAGGAAACACCATATATTTT,CASSPTGGAGNTIYF
.,TRBV5-6,TRBJ2-3,.,TGTGCCAGCAGCTTAGGGCGGGGCACAGATACGCAGTATTTT,CASSLGRGTDTQYF